These 18 T cell receptor beta chains share one sample of origin, sequenced in a study of blood T cell repertoires in COVID-19. Produced via immunoSEQ multiplex PCR; TCRdb's table is partial and in-frame only. The repertoire includes approximately 100,000 clones, 85% to 90% of them detected once, and 32% sits in the top ten. Source material: peripheral blood. These receptor sequences come from a woman older than 75 with acute or convalescent COVID-19.

This chain links TRBV29-1 with TRBJ1-6; D is perhaps TRBD1 (5 bases). Trimming took 6 bases from V and 7 from J, leaving 13 bases between them. Germline assignment: CDR1 SQVTM and CDR2 ANQGSEA. CDR3 size: 13 residues. This chain's CDR3 is CSVRDGENSPLHF. The CDR3 nucleotides are TGCAGCGTGCGGGACGGCGAGAATTCACCCCTCCACTTT.

This chain joins TRBV11-2 and TRBJ2-7, with 8 bases matching TRBD2. The length of the CDR3 is 15 residues. J gave up 1 base and V 5 bases, and 7 bases lay outside the gene matches. Germline loops: CDR1 SGHAT, CDR2 FQNNGV. DNA of the CDR3: TGTGCCAGCAGCCCTCGGGGGGGCCTGTCCTACGAGCAGTACTTC. Translation gives CASSPRGGLSYEQYF.

This chain's CDR3 is CASSLRGTVLTEKLFF. The CDR3 region has the DNA TGTGCCAGCAGCTTAAGAGGGACAGTGCTTACTGAAAAACTGTTTTTT. This rearrangement joins TRBV11-2 to TRBJ1-4; 7 bases fit TRBD1. There are 16 residues in the CDR3. With 2 bases clipped from V and 7 bases from J, the junction kept 10 bases outside the gene matches. Germline-derived CDR1 and CDR2 are SGHAT and FQNNGV.

The chain combines TRBV7-2 with TRBJ1-3; TRBD1 aligns across 7 bases. Germline values: CDR1 SGHTA, CDR2 FQGNSA. The CDR3 has 14 amino acids. V gave up 5 bases and J gave up 4 bases; unmatched junction bases: 5. CDR3 in amino acids: CASSPQGVGNTIYF. The CDR3 DNA reads TGTGCCAGCAGCCCCCAGGGGGTGGGAAACACCATATATTTT.

This clone was counted once. This chain joins TRBV11-3 and TRBJ1-6, with unresolved D. The germline gives CDR1 SGHNT, CDR2 YENEEA. The CDR3 contains 17 residues. V shed 4 bases and J shed 7 bases, with 20 bases lying between them. For the CDR3, the DNA is TGTGCCAGCAGCTCCCCCGTCGGACTCCCGGCGAATTCACCCCTCCACTTT. Translated: CASSSPVGLPANSPLHF.

This clone showed up just once. The chain couples TRBV7-2 to TRBJ2-5; D may be TRBD1 (6 bases). CDR1 and CDR2 (germline): SGHTA, FQGNSA. Trimming removed 3 bases at V and 5 bases at J, with 10 bases between. There are 13 residues in the CDR3. CDR3 region: CASSLGAVETQYF. The CDR3 DNA follows: TGTGCCAGCAGCTTGGGGGCGGTGGAGACCCAGTACTTC.

The chain combines TRBV11-3 with TRBJ2-3; 11 bases agree with TRBD2. CDR1 and CDR2 from the germline V gene are SGHNT and YENEEA. V lost 5 bases, J lost 2 bases, and 9 bases stayed unmatched. The CDR3 contains 17 residues. CDR3 in DNA: TGTGCCAGCAGCGACGGGACTAGCGGAGGGACCACAGATACGCAGTATTTT. This gives the protein CASSDGTSGGTTDTQYF. Complete variable domain (other parts from reference TRBV11-3 and TRBJ2-3): EAGVVQSPRYKIIEKKQPVAFWCNPISGHNTLYWYLQNLGQGPELLIRYENEEAVDDSQLPKDRFSAERLKGVDSTLKIQPAELGDSAVYLCASSDGTSGGTTDTQYFGPGTRLTVL.

The chain uses TRBV2 and TRBJ1-1; D is uncertain. V lost 7 bases and J lost 1, with 10 bases in between. From germline, CDR1 is SNHLY and CDR2 FYNNEI. The length of the CDR3 is 13 residues. CDR3 loop: CASKTQRNTEAFF. DNA of the CDR3: TGTGCCAGCAAGACACAGAGGAACACTGAAGCTTTCTTT.

V is TRBV15 and J is TRBJ1-1, with 7 bases fitting TRBD1. Trimming cost V 0 bases and J 6 bases; bases outside gene matches: 1. CDR1 is LNHNV, CDR2 YYDKDF, per germline (reference sequence). The CDR3 runs 13 residues. This CDR3 reads CATSREGTAEAFF. CDR3 sequence (DNA): TGTGCCACCAGCAGAGAGGGGACAGCTGAAGCTTTCTTT.

The sample holds one count of this clone. V gene TRBV18 combines with J gene TRBJ2-1; TRBD2 matches 13 bases. The CDR3 length is 17 residues. Germline V gene data show CDR1 as KGHSH and CDR2 as LQKENI. Trimming at V came to 6 bases and at J to 5 bases, leaving 10 bases not matched to a gene. This CDR3 is CASSGLAGAQIHNEQFF. DNA of the CDR3: TGTGCCAGCTCCGGACTAGCGGGGGCGCAAATTCACAATGAGCAGTTCTTC.

Written as DNA, the CDR3 is TGTGCCAGCAAAGGGGGCGGCTATAATTCACCCCTCCACTTT. Encoded protein: CASKGGGYNSPLHF. The rearrangement links TRBV6-5 to TRBJ1-6, with 7 bases identical to TRBD1. Germline CDR1 and CDR2: MNHEY and SVGAGI. This CDR3 contains 14 residues. V dropped 7 bases and J dropped 3; count of bases not matched to a gene: 3.

The V call is TRBV3-1 (or the pseudogene TRBV3-2), the J call TRBJ2-5; 7 bases align to TRBD1. CDR3 length equals 13 residues. Germline loops: CDR1 LGHDT, CDR2 YNNKEL (reference sequence). V lost 2 bases and J lost 4; bases outside the gene matches: 1. The CDR3 DNA follows: TGTGCCAGCAGCCAAAGGGGGCCAGAGACCCAGTACTTC. This codes for CASSQRGPETQYF.

This rearrangement joins TRBV5-6 to TRBJ2-7, with D perhaps TRBD2 (7 bases). The V gene's germline CDR1 is SGHDT and CDR2 YYEEEE. The CDR3 totals 15 residues. V dropped 4 bases and J dropped 2 bases, with 16 bases sitting between them. In DNA, the CDR3 is TGTGCCAGCAGCCCCCTGGGGGGGGCGACCTACGAGCAGTACTTC. Translated: CASSPLGGATYEQYF.

The rearrangement uses TRBV5-1 and TRBJ1-3; D is unresolved. V was pared by 4 bases and J by 0 bases, with 23 bases between. The CDR3 is 19 residues long. Germline CDR1 and CDR2: SGHRS and YFSETQ. The CDR3 DNA reads as TGCGCCAGCAGCCTGGGGTACGCGGGTGCAGTTCTCTCTGGAAACACCATATATTTT. This translates into CASSLGYAGAVLSGNTIYF.

The V call is TRBV30, the J call TRBJ2-3; tentatively, D is TRBD1 (5 bases). Trimming took 7 bases from V and 5 from J, leaving 16 bases between them. The V gene's germline CDR1 is GTSNPN and CDR2 SVGIG (reference sequence). This CDR3 is 13 amino acids long. CDR3 loop: CAYHSLRGDTQYF. The CDR3 DNA sequence: TGTGCCTACCACAGCCTTAGGGGAGATACGCAGTATTTT.

This chain uses TRBV3-1 (or the pseudogene TRBV3-2) with TRBJ1-1; D may be TRBD1 (5 bases). V was clipped by 4 bases and J by 1 base, with 10 bases between them. Germline V gene lookup returns CDR1 LGHDT and CDR2 YNNKEL (reference sequence). This CDR3 region has 14 residues. The CDR3 nucleotides are TGTGCCAGCAGCCCCGGGACTCCGAACACTGAAGCTTTCTTT. It translates to CASSPGTPNTEAFF.

This clone has only a few counts. The chain carries TRBV11-3 and TRBJ2-1; the match to TRBD2 covers 11 bases. Germline V gene lookup returns CDR1 SGHNT and CDR2 YENEEA. This CDR3 contains 15 residues. Germline trimming cut 5 bases from V and 6 bases from J; bases unmatched to any gene: 6. CDR3 loop: CASSRSGGAANEQFF. The CDR3 DNA sequence: TGTGCCAGCAGCCGTAGCGGGGGGGCGGCCAATGAGCAGTTCTTC.

V usage is TRBV29-1 and J usage is TRBJ1-2; 7 bases agree with TRBD1. The CDR3 totals 14 residues. Germline trimming cut 1 base from V and 2 bases from J; bases unmatched to any gene: 4. The germline V gene has CDR1 SQVTM and CDR2 ANQGSEA. CDR3 nucleotide sequence: TGCAGCGTTGAAGGGACAGGAACCAACTATGGCTACACCTTC. It codes for CSVEGTGTNYGYTF.